The T cell receptor beta chain described here comes from a study of neurological immune-mediated disorders (dated by TCRdb to 2018 to 2020). In terms of the full investigation: Among the roughly 34 multiple sclerosis patients, relapsing-remitting MS was present in 31 and secondary progressive MS was present in 3. Of the roughly 70 subjects in the cohort, approximately 15 were HAM/TSP patients, some 35 were multiple sclerosis patients, and 20 were healthy controls. The 106 TCR-beta libraries covered PBMC samples along with longitudinal samples, technical triplicates, and paired sorted CD4+ and CD8+ T-cell subsets. The study compared peripheral blood TCR-beta repertoires of HTLV-I-associated myelopathy (HAM/TSP) patients, multiple sclerosis patients and healthy controls using UMI-based sequencing.

This clonotype was found many times. This clone's antigen is unknown. It has no much larger one-base neighbor in the sample; base qualities were not kept. For the unsorted PBMC libraries, 2 million PBMCs were stored in RNAlater at -80 degrees C until RNA extraction and were used to generate the libraries. The multiple sclerosis patients were enrolled in a US clinical protocol that evaluated disease progression with magnetic resonance imaging. Peripheral blood underwent Ficoll-Hypaque density gradient centrifugation to isolate PBMCs, which were then cryopreserved in liquid nitrogen. The CDR3 measures 16 amino acids from cysteine to phenylalanine. The entry retains the CDR3 DNA only, 48 bases that are in frame from base 1. V is pruned by 4 bases and J by 4 bases, leaving 10 bases of the junction without a gene match. CDR1 is given as MNHEY and CDR2 as SMNVEV, both from the germline V gene (reference sequence).

To synthesize cDNA, template-switch 5'RACE was performed with a primer carrying a 10-nucleotide random unique molecular identifier so that each TCR transcript was tagged. Over 180 million TCR-beta sequences, covering 15-18 subjects, were produced in each sequencing run. The RNeasy kit was used to extract total RNA. TCR-beta VDJ regions were amplified with primers for the TCR constant region and the 5'RACE anchor, using the KAPA Real-time Library Amplification kit. A first PCR added sample indexes and Illumina adaptors, after which a second PCR increased the library yield. After Ampure bead purification, the roughly 650 bp TCR product was size-selected on a 2% E-gel SizeSelection system. Before pooling, library quality was assessed on a Bioanalyzer, concentration was determined with Qubit, and library quantification was performed with the Kapa Library Quantification kit. Libraries were sequenced paired-end 2 x 150 bp on an Illumina HiSeq 2500. To increase sequence diversity, roughly 24-32% phiX was spiked into each library pool. The paper's data handling went like this. Quality-filtered reads were processed with the UMI-based MiGEC pipeline, which removed over 80% of raw TCR sequences during error correction. IMGT germline references were used for alignment of VDJ genes, and clonotypes were defined by a unique CDR3 amino acid sequence together with V-J genes. Clonal expansion, Shannon diversity, and CDR3 relatedness (CalcPairwiseDistances, ClusterSamples) were evaluated with VDJtools, and phylogenetic trees were built with CLCbio workbench. Clones with at least 8 unique UMIs were defined as expanded, with this threshold being based on coefficient-of-variation modelling across technical triplicates. The public reads were quality trimmed at Q25 with fastp and then assembled into clones with MiXCR by TCRdb, keeping productive beta chains. When rows share a CDR3 protein, they turn into one entry using the most common DNA and genes. TCRdb's processing, not the authors' own work, is the source of the V and J calls. Here the sample has fewer than 60,000 distinct CDR3 sequences; over 3.5% occur a single time. The top ten clones comprise under 8.5% of the sample.

Summary of the overall study and its limitations: No clinical or MRI features were associated with the MS cluster, and the authors said that larger cohorts are needed. Repertoires from 18 of 34 MS patients were grouped by phylogenetic analysis into a cluster of related CDR3 sequences, suggesting a possible repertoire-level signature. The highest TCR clonal expansion was observed in HAM/TSP patients, whereas the lowest was observed in MS patients, even when compared with healthy controls. Across subjects, expanded clones never shared an identical CDR3 amino acid sequence, which suggests that the TCR-beta repertoires in every group were private.

This receptor was taken from a man between 60 and 75 years old with multiple sclerosis. This sequence uses TRBV27 and TRBJ2-5, and 9 bases in between align with TRBD2. The specimen sequenced was PBMCs. This receptor has the CDR3 CASSSYVSGSRETQYF. At the DNA level, the sequence is TGTGCCAGCAGTTCTTACGTTAGCGGGAGTCGAGAGACCCAGTACTTC.